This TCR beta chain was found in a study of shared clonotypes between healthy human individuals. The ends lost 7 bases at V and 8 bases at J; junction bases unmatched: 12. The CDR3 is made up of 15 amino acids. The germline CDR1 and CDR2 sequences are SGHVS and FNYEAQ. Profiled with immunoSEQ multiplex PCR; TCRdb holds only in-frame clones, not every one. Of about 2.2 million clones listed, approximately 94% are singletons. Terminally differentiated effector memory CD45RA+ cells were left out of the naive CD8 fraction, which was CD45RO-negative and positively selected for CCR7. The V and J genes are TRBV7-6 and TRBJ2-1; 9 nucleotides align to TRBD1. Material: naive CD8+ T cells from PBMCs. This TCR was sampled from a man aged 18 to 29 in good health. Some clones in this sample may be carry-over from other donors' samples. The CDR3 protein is CASIARGQGWDEQFF. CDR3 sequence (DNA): TGTGCCAGCATTGCACGGGGACAGGGTTGGGATGAGCAGTTCTTC.